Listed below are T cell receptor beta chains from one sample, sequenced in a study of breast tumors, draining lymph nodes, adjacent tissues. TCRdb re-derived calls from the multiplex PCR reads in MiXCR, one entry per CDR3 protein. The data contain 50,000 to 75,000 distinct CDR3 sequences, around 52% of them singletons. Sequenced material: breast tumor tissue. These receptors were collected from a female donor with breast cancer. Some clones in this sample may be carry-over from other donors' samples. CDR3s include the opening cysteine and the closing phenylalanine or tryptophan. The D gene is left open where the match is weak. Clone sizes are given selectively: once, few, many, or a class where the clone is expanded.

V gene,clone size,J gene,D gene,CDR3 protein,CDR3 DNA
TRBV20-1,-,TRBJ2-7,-,CSARGSGSYEQYF,TGCAGTGCTAGGGGAAGCGGGTCCTACGAGCAGTACTTC
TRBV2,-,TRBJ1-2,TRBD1,CATGQGRLGGDGYTF,TGTGCAACCGGACAGGGGCGCCTGGGGGGTGATGGCTACACCTTC
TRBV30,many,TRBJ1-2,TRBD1,CAWSKPGQKVGYTF,TGTGCCTGGAGTAAACCGGGACAGAAGGTTGGCTACACCTTC
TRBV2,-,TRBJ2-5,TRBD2,CASRLTSGGAQETQYF,TGTGCCAGCAGGTTGACTAGCGGGGGGGCCCAAGAGACCCAGTACTTC
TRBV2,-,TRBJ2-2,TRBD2,CASSETSGGANTGELFF,TGTGCCAGCAGTGAGACTAGCGGGGGGGCGAACACCGGGGAGCTGTTTTTT
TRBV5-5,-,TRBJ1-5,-,CASTQYRVQETQHF,TGTGCCAGCACCCAGTACAGAGTTCAAGAGACCCAGCATTTT
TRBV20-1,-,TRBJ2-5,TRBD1,CSARQGAETQYF,TGCAGTGCCAGACAGGGTGCGGAGACCCAGTACTTC
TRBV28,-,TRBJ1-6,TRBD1,CASRPRDRGNSPLHF,TGTGCCAGCAGGCCCCGGGACAGGGGAAATTCACCCCTCCACTTT
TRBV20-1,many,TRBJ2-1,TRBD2,CSTKRESSSYNEQFF,TGCAGTACGAAGCGGGAGTCCAGCTCCTACAATGAGCAGTTCTTC
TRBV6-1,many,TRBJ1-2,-,CASSEATQIEDGYTF,TGTGCCAGCAGTGAAGCCACTCAGATAGAGGATGGCTACACCTTC
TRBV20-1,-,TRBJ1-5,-,CSASPSNQPQHF,TGCAGTGCTAGTCCCAGCAATCAGCCCCAGCATTTT
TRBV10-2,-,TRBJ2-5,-,CASSDSEETQYF,TGCGCCAGCAGTGACAGTGAAGAGACCCAGTACTTC
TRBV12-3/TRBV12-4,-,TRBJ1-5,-,CASIGGNQPQHF,TGTGCCAGCATCGGGGGTAATCAGCCCCAGCATTTT
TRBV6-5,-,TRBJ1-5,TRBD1,CASSRPGQGSNQPQHF,TGTGCCAGCAGTAGACCGGGACAGGGAAGCAATCAGCCCCAGCATTTT
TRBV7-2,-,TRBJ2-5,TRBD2,CASSQRGETQYF,TGTGCCAGCAGCCAGCGGGGAGAGACCCAGTACTTC
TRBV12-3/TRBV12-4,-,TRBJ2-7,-,CASTRGWGQLSEQYF,TGTGCCAGCACCAGGGGTTGGGGCCAGCTTTCCGAGCAGTACTTC
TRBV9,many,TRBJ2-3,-,CAGSVVPSTRADTQYF,TGTGCCGGCAGCGTAGTACCTTCAACTAGAGCAGATACGCAGTATTTT